These 15 T cell receptor beta chains share one sample of origin, sequenced in a study of metastatic and nonmetastatic thyroid tumors. TCRdb reprocessed the PCR reads using MiXCR. This sample has more than 20,000 clones; about 24% occur once, and the top ten carry 6.4%. All patients were untreated before thyroid surgery. Sequencing used tumor tissue. The receptors come from a female donor with papillary thyroid cancer or a benign thyroid nodule (not recorded which). Some clones in this sample may be carry-over from other donors' samples.

This clone occurred a few times. This chain joins TRBV28 and TRBJ2-7, with D unclear. Trimming stripped 3 bases from V and 3 bases from J, with 18 bases between. The germline V gene has CDR1 MDHEN and CDR2 SYDVKM. This CDR3 spans 16 amino acids. Here the CDR3 DNA reads TGTGCCAGCAGTTTTAAACTGTGGAAGTCGGACTACGAGCAGTACTTC. It specifies CASSFKLWKSDYEQYF.

The chain recombines TRBV20-1 with TRBJ1-2; no firm D call. Germline CDR1 and CDR2: DFQATT and SNEGSKA (reference sequence). The CDR3 runs 13 residues. Trimming took off 1 base at V and 8 bases at J, with 14 bases between the two ends. CDR3 sequence: CSARVIYPRGYTF. In DNA form, the CDR3 reads TGCAGTGCTAGAGTTATCTACCCGAGGGGCTACACCTTC.

This clone appeared many times. Other DNA sequences from this sample encode an identical CDR3 as well. J is TRBJ2-7 and V is TRBV7-2; D ambiguous. The germline CDR1 and CDR2 sequences are SGHTA and FQGNSA. This CDR3 is built from 13 residues. The ends were cut back, 4 bases at V and 5 bases at J, with 12 bases in the middle. CDR3 nucleotides: TGTGCCAGCAGCTCGCCCAACCTCAACGAGCAGTACTTC. Translation: CASSSPNLNEQYF.

By share, this clone counts as medium-sized. The V call is TRBV10-3, the J call TRBJ2-3; 10 bases are a match to TRBD1. The CDR3 totals 13 residues. V trimming: 8 bases; J trimming: 3 bases; junction bases outside the gene matches: 2. Per germline, CDR1 ENHRY and CDR2 SYGVKD. CDR3 DNA sequence: TGTGCCATCGGGACAGGGGAGACAGATACGCAGTATTTT. This translates into CAIGTGETDTQYF.

This chain joins TRBV29-1 and TRBJ1-1; maybe TRBD1 (6 bases). Trimming removed 4 bases from V and 2 bases from J, with 20 bases in between. Germline loops: CDR1 SQVTM, CDR2 ANQGSEA. The CDR3 runs to 16 residues. CDR3 sequence reads: CSVVSVLTGKNTEAFF. The CDR3 coding sequence is TGCAGCGTTGTTTCGGTACTAACAGGGAAAAACACTGAAGCTTTCTTT.

This clone was recorded many times. The V gene is TRBV2, the J gene TRBJ1-5, with D unclear. CDR1 SNHLY and CDR2 FYNNEI come from the germline V gene. Trimming removed 2 bases at V and 2 bases at J, with 10 bases between. The CDR3 contains 15 residues. The CDR3 loop is CASSENYRGNQPQHF. The CDR3 nucleotides are TGTGCCAGCAGTGAAAACTATCGGGGCAATCAGCCCCAGCATTTT. The entire variable domain, with the rest obtained from reference TRBV2 and TRBJ1-5, is as follows: EPEVTQTPSHQVTQMGQEVILRCVPISNHLYFYWYRQILGQKVEFLVSFYNNEISEKSEIFDDQFSVERPDGSNFTLKIRSTKLEDSAMYFCASSENYRGNQPQHFGDGTRLSIL.

This clone occurred a few times. This may come from a read error, since a much larger clone is one base off. The CDR3 region is CASSLADSMNTEAFF. The DNA of the CDR3 is TGTGCCAGCAGCTTAGCGGACAGCATGAACACTGAAGCTTTCTTT. The genes are TRBV7-2 and TRBJ1-1, with TRBD1 as a possible D gene (6 bases). The CDR3 runs to 15 residues. Germline V CDR1 and CDR2: SGHTA, FQGNSA. V dropped 0 bases and J dropped 0 bases, with 8 bases sitting between them.

This rearrangement joins TRBV4-3 to TRBJ2-5, with a weak D call TRBD1 (6 bases). CDR1 is LGHNA and CDR2 is YSLEER in the germline V gene. V shed 2 bases and J shed 3 bases, with 22 bases lying between them. The CDR3 spans 18 residues. The CDR3 reads CASSQSAVGQWPEETQYF. In DNA, the CDR3 is TGCGCCAGCAGCCAAAGCGCTGTCGGACAGTGGCCCGAAGAGACCCAGTACTTC.

This clone showed up just a few times. V usage is TRBV19 and J usage is TRBJ1-1, with a weak D call TRBD1 (6 bases). The V gene lost 7 bases and the J gene lost 7 bases, with 19 bases spanning the gap. Germline V gene lookup returns CDR1 LNHDA and CDR2 SQIVND (reference sequence). The CDR3 is 14 amino acids. The CDR3 loop reads CASIGGVAGIEAFF. In DNA, the CDR3 is TGTGCCAGTATAGGGGGGGTAGCTGGCATTGAAGCTTTCTTT.

Comments on this clone: Compared with germline, one end of the junction differs, possibly owing to a read error. The chain employs TRBV7-8 and TRBJ2-7; D call uncertain. CDR1 and CDR2 from the germline V gene are SGHVS and FQNEAQ. The CDR3 has 14 amino acids. In nucleotides, the CDR3 is TGTGCCAGCAGCCCCCTCGGTGGAAACTACGAGCAGTGCTTC. Amino acids: CASSPLGGNYEQCF.

This chain connects TRBV19 to TRBJ1-5; possible D gene TRBD1, 6 bases. Germline CDR1 LNHDA, CDR2 SQIVND (reference sequence). The V and J ends lost 5 bases and 4 bases respectively, with 24 bases between them. The CDR3 consists of 18 residues. DNA of the CDR3: TGTGCCAGTAGTTCCACAGGAATGTCGGACAGCGTAAATCAGCCCCAGCATTTT. It specifies CASSSTGMSDSVNQPQHF.

This clone ranks as medium-sized (0.01 to 0.1%). The chain carries TRBV6-2 or TRBV6-3 and TRBJ2-3, with no clear D. CDR3 length: 14 amino acids. V lost 6 bases and J 2 bases, leaving 12 bases between the germline ends. Germline V gene lookup returns CDR1 MNHEY and CDR2 SVGEGT. CDR3 nucleotides: TGTGCCAGCAGCTCTACAAGACTCACAGATACGCAGTATTTT. Amino acid sequence: CASSSTRLTDTQYF.

This clone has at least ten counts. The J gene is TRBJ2-7, the V gene TRBV10-2; D unclear. The ends were cut back, 0 bases at V and 4 bases at J, with 7 bases in the middle. CDR3 length equals 13 residues. Per germline, CDR1 WSHSY and CDR2 SAAADI. In nucleotides, the CDR3 is TGCGCCAGCAGTGAGTCTTGGGGTTACGAGCAGTACTTC. Translating it yields CASSESWGYEQYF.

The sample holds a few counts of this clone. Sequence at one end of the junction differs from germline and may be a read error. This rearrangement joins TRBV6-4 to TRBJ2-5, with D possibly being TRBD2 (6 bases). Germline V gives CDR1 MRHNA, CDR2 SNTAGT. The CDR3 covers 15 residues. The DNA for the CDR3 is TGTGCCAGCTCGCGGGGCCCAGTCCCACAAGAGACCCAGTACTTT. Its translation: CASSRGPVPQETQYF.

This clone was counted ten times or more. The V call is TRBV20-1, the J call TRBJ1-1, with 8 bases aligning to TRBD1. The CDR3 extends over 13 amino acids. Per germline, CDR1 DFQATT and CDR2 SNEGSKA (reference sequence). Germline trimming cut 1 base from V and 6 bases from J; bases unmatched to any gene: 4. The CDR3 is CSARAGGVAEAFF. The CDR3 coding sequence is TGCAGTGCTAGAGCAGGGGGCGTCGCTGAAGCTTTCTTT.